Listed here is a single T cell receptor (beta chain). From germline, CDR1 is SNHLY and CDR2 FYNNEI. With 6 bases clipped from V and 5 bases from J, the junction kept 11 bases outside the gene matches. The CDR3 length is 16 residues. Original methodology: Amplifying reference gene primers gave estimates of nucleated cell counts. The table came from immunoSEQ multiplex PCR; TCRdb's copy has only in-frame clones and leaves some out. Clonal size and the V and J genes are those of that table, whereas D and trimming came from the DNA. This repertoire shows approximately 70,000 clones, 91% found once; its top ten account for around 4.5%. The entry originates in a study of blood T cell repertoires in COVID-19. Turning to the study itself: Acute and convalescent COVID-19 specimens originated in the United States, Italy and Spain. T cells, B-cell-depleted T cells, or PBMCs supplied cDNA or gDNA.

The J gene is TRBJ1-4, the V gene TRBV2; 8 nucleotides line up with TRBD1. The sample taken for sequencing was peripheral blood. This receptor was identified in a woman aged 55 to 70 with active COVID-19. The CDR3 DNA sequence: TGTGCCAGCAGGCCGACAGGGGCCGGATCCAATGAAAAACTGTTTTTT. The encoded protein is CASRPTGAGSNEKLFF.